Listed below are T cell receptor beta chains from one sample, sequenced in a study of neoadjuvant nivolumab and ipilimumab in lung cancer. Measured with immunoSEQ multiplex PCR; TCRdb has only the in-frame clones, and not every one. Among fewer than 2,000 clones listed, roughly 87% were seen once. The sample here was adjacent normal lung tissue, taken after neoadjuvant nivolumab, alone or with ipilimumab, at or shortly before surgery. The receptors shown here come from an adult with non-small cell lung cancer. The CDR3 runs from the conserved cysteine through the conserved F or W. The D gene is left open where the match is weak. The listing skips clone size in some rows; elsewhere it reads once, few, many or a size class.

J: TRBJ2-1
length: 13
V: TRBV6-4
D: -
size: -
CDR3: CASSDRDNNEQFF
DNA: TGTGCCAGCAGTGACCGGGACAACAATGAGCAGTTCTTC

J: TRBJ2-7
length: 19
V: TRBV11-2
D: TRBD2
size: -
CDR3: CASSSPGGTSGGNSYEQYF
DNA: TGTGCCAGCAGCTCTCCCGGGGGGACTAGCGGGGGGAACTCCTACGAGCAGTACTTC

J: TRBJ2-2
length: 15
V: TRBV7-2
D: TRBD1
size: -
CDR3: CASSWDRVSTGELFF
DNA: TGTGCCAGCAGTTGGGACAGGGTGTCGACCGGGGAGCTGTTTTTT

J: TRBJ2-1
length: 14
V: TRBV19
D: -
size: -
CDR3: CASMSPSSYNEQFF
DNA: TGTGCCAGTATGTCCCCTAGCTCCTACAATGAGCAGTTCTTC

J: TRBJ2-5
length: 14
V: TRBV6-6
D: TRBD1
size: -
CDR3: CASSYGQGAETQYF
DNA: TGTGCCAGCAGTTACGGACAGGGGGCAGAGACCCAGTACTTC

J: TRBJ2-7
length: 14
V: TRBV5-8
D: -
size: -
CDR3: CASSLGQNLYEQYF
DNA: TGTGCCAGCAGCTTGGGGCAGAACCTCTACGAGCAGTACTTC

J: TRBJ1-3
length: 16
V: TRBV6-1
D: -
size: -
CDR3: CASSEVVGLARNTIYF
DNA: TGTGCCAGCAGTGAAGTAGTGGGGCTCGCGAGAAACACCATATATTTT

J: TRBJ2-6
length: 17
V: TRBV19
D: -
size: -
CDR3: CASSPSGTPSGANVLTF
DNA: TGTGCCAGTAGCCCCTCCGGGACCCCCTCCGGGGCCAACGTCCTGACTTTC

J: TRBJ2-2
length: 15
V: TRBV5-6
D: -
size: -
CDR3: CASNWWAAGTGELFF
DNA: TGTGCCAGCAACTGGTGGGCAGCAGGCACCGGGGAGCTGTTTTTT

J: TRBJ1-2
length: 18
V: TRBV15
D: -
size: -
CDR3: CATSRDSRGTYRHYGYTF
DNA: TGTGCCACCAGCAGAGATAGCAGGGGCACATACCGCCACTATGGCTACACCTTC

J: TRBJ1-1
length: 13
V: TRBV7-6
D: -
size: -
CDR3: CASSADSNTEAFF
DNA: TGTGCCAGCAGCGCAGACTCGAACACTGAAGCTTTCTTT

J: TRBJ2-3
length: 13
V: TRBV25-1
D: -
size: -
CDR3: CASSEPGADTQYF
DNA: TGTGCCAGCAGTGAACCGGGGGCAGATACGCAGTATTTT

J: TRBJ1-1
length: 18
V: TRBV4-1
D: -
size: -
CDR3: CASSHPKDEGWPNTEAFF
DNA: TGCGCCAGCAGCCACCCCAAAGACGAGGGTTGGCCTAACACTGAAGCTTTCTTT

J: TRBJ2-2
length: 17
V: TRBV5-1
D: -
size: -
CDR3: CASSLGERNWNTGELFF
DNA: TGCGCCAGCAGCTTGGGCGAAAGAAACTGGAACACCGGGGAGCTGTTTTTT

J: TRBJ2-5
length: 13
V: TRBV29-1
D: -
size: -
CDR3: CSVEVGAQETQYF
DNA: TGCAGCGTTGAGGTGGGGGCTCAAGAGACCCAGTACTTC

J: TRBJ1-4
length: 18
V: TRBV2
D: -
size: -
CDR3: CASSEARDGPVEGEKLFF
DNA: TGTGCCAGCAGTGAGGCCCGGGACGGACCTGTAGAAGGTGAAAAACTGTTTTTT

J: TRBJ2-7
length: 15
V: TRBV11-2
D: TRBD2
size: -
CDR3: CASSQGVAGALEQYF
DNA: TGTGCCAGCAGCCAAGGGGTAGCGGGAGCTCTCGAGCAGTACTTC

J: TRBJ2-7
length: 15
V: TRBV2
D: TRBD1
size: -
CDR3: CASSEAWGTAYEQYF
DNA: TGTGCCAGCAGTGAAGCGTGGGGGACAGCCTACGAGCAGTACTTC

J: TRBJ2-7
length: 15
V: TRBV19
D: TRBD1
size: -
CDR3: CASSIEDRAYYEQYF
DNA: TGTGCCAGTAGTATTGAGGACAGGGCTTACTACGAGCAGTACTTC

J: TRBJ2-5
length: 15
V: TRBV7-3
D: -
size: -
CDR3: CASSFSSLPSETQYF
DNA: TGTGCCAGCAGCTTTTCTTCGCTGCCATCAGAGACCCAGTACTTC

J: TRBJ2-1
length: 15
V: TRBV2
D: -
size: -
CDR3: CASSVSGQGSDEQFF
DNA: TGTGCCAGCAGTGTCTCGGGCCAGGGGAGCGATGAGCAGTTCTTC

J: TRBJ1-1
length: 13
V: TRBV28
D: -
size: -
CDR3: CASYRQESTEAFF
DNA: TGTGCCAGCTATAGGCAGGAGAGCACTGAAGCTTTCTTT

J: TRBJ1-2
length: 15
V: TRBV6-1
D: -
size: -
CDR3: CASSELSAGNYGYTF
DNA: TGTGCCAGCAGTGAATTGTCGGCGGGAAACTATGGCTACACCTTC

J: TRBJ1-2
length: 12
V: TRBV6-1
D: -
size: -
CDR3: CASSEARGGYTF
DNA: TGTGCCAGCAGTGAAGCTCGGGGCGGCTACACCTTC

J: TRBJ1-1
length: 14
V: TRBV29-1
D: TRBD1
size: -
CDR3: CSVGDRGRNTEAFF
DNA: TGCAGCGTGGGGGACAGGGGACGGAACACTGAAGCTTTCTTT

J: TRBJ1-3
length: 16
V: TRBV5-1
D: TRBD1
size: -
CDR3: CASSLAGQGAGNTIYF
DNA: TGCGCCAGCAGCTTGGCCGGACAGGGCGCCGGAAACACCATATATTTT

J: TRBJ2-2
length: 13
V: TRBV7-2
D: -
size: -
CDR3: CASSPVRSGELFF
DNA: TGTGCCAGCAGCCCTGTAAGGTCGGGGGAGCTGTTTTTT

J: TRBJ1-2
length: 13
V: TRBV7-9
D: -
size: -
CDR3: CASKNENHYGYTF
DNA: TGTGCCAGCAAGAACGAAAATCACTATGGCTACACCTTC

J: TRBJ2-5
length: 14
V: TRBV7-9
D: TRBD1
size: once
CDR3: CASSRDRGLETQYF
DNA: TGTGCCAGCAGCCGGGACAGGGGGCTGGAGACCCAGTACTTC

J: TRBJ2-7
length: 14
V: TRBV9
D: TRBD1
size: -
CDR3: CASSVGTGPYEQYF
DNA: TGTGCCAGCAGCGTAGGGACAGGGCCCTACGAGCAGTACTTC

J: TRBJ2-7
length: 12
V: TRBV6-5
D: -
size: -
CDR3: CASSYSSYEQYF
DNA: TGTGCCAGCAGTTACTCTTCCTACGAGCAGTACTTC

J: TRBJ2-3
length: 18
V: TRBV4-2
D: TRBD2
size: -
CDR3: CASSQDSGSGRNTDTQYF
DNA: TGTGCCAGCAGCCAAGATTCTGGTAGCGGGAGGAACACAGATACGCAGTATTTT

J: TRBJ2-7
length: 17
V: TRBV11-2
D: -
size: few
CDR3: CASSLEGRGSGRYEQYF
DNA: TGTGCCAGCAGCTTAGAGGGCCGCGGCTCCGGACGCTACGAGCAGTACTTC

J: TRBJ2-7
length: 16
V: TRBV5-5
D: TRBD1
size: -
CDR3: CASSIGPRDSSYEQYF
DNA: TGTGCCAGCAGCATTGGCCCCCGGGACAGCTCCTACGAGCAGTACTTC

J: TRBJ2-1
length: 15
V: TRBV5-1
D: -
size: -
CDR3: CASSPGQPSYNEQFF
DNA: TGCGCCAGCAGCCCCGGACAGCCCTCCTACAATGAGCAGTTCTTC

J: TRBJ2-5
length: 15
V: TRBV6-6
D: TRBD2
size: -
CDR3: CASSYDRSGKETQYF
DNA: TGTGCCAGCAGTTACGATCGGAGCGGGAAAGAGACCCAGTACTTC

J: TRBJ2-2
length: 15
V: TRBV30
D: TRBD1
size: -
CDR3: CAWSIRTGHTGELFF
DNA: TGTGCCTGGAGTATCCGGACAGGCCACACCGGGGAGCTGTTTTTT

J: TRBJ1-4
length: 15
V: TRBV30
D: -
size: -
CDR3: CAWSVTGLPNEKLFF
DNA: TGTGCCTGGAGTGTCACAGGGTTGCCTAATGAAAAACTGTTTTTT

J: TRBJ2-7
length: 15
V: TRBV11-2
D: TRBD1
size: -
CDR3: CASSWGTGATYEQYF
DNA: TGTGCCAGCAGCTGGGGGACAGGGGCCACTTACGAGCAGTACTTC

J: TRBJ2-3
length: 15
V: TRBV6-4
D: TRBD2
size: -
CDR3: CASSRTSGSTDTQYF
DNA: TGTGCCAGCAGCCGGACTAGCGGGAGCACAGATACGCAGTATTTT

J: TRBJ2-5
length: 14
V: TRBV19
D: -
size: once
CDR3: CASSIGGSQETQYF
DNA: TGTGCCAGTAGTATAGGAGGGTCGCAAGAGACCCAGTACTTC

J: TRBJ2-5
length: 17
V: TRBV7-3
D: TRBD1
size: -
CDR3: CASSLRRGQGAGETQYF
DNA: TGTGCCAGCAGCTTAAGGAGGGGTCAGGGGGCAGGAGAGACCCAGTACTTC

J: TRBJ2-1
length: 14
V: TRBV6-1
D: -
size: -
CDR3: CASIQGQTYNEQFF
DNA: TGTGCCAGCATTCAAGGACAGACCTACAATGAGCAGTTCTTC

J: TRBJ2-5
length: 14
V: TRBV2
D: TRBD2
size: -
CDR3: CASMTSGNQETQYF
DNA: TGTGCCAGCATGACTAGCGGGAACCAAGAGACCCAGTACTTC